Reported below is one TCR beta chain. What it binds is unknown. Around 2 micrograms of genomic DNA (from cryopreserved PBMCs) were used for TCR beta libraries. This record belongs to a study of cytotoxic CD8 clonotypes in ibrutinib-treated CLL. General study findings and limits: The study found baseline clonality above age-matched healthy donors, tracking circulating CD8+ T-cell counts. Rare overall, public clonotypes shrank or held steady under therapy.

Germline CDR1 is SGHRS and CDR2 is YFSETQ. This CDR3 comprises 11 residues. Trimming pared 2 bases from V and 7 bases from J, leaving 6 bases between. Generated by immunoSEQ multiplex PCR, the TCRdb table keeps only in-frame clones and is missing some. Of 35,000 to 40,000 clones in the sample, around 75% were seen once. This specimen was PBMCs, taken at disease progression, from a patient treated with ibrutinib. J is TRBJ1-1 and V is TRBV5-1, with D perhaps TRBD1 (6 bases). The sequence came from a human donor with chronic lymphocytic leukemia. The DNA for the CDR3 is TGCGCCAGCAGCTTAGGGGGTGAAGCTTTCTTT. Translation: CASSLGGEAFF.